Each of the 3 T cell receptor beta chains below was sequenced from the same sample in a study of PD-1 blockade in classical Hodgkin lymphoma. Profiling relied on immunoSEQ multiplex PCR, and the TCRdb table lists in-frame clones only, not all of them. The table lists 27,000 or so clones, more than 80% of them singletons. Time point described: cycle 4 day 1 (C4D1), after 5 to 7 weeks of nivolumab. Each patient experienced a relapse that followed autologous stem cell transplantation, and brentuximab vedotin exposure varied. Magnetic negative selection served to purify CD4+ T cells out of PBMCs that had been thawed. Sequencing used CD4+ T cells from blood, obtained before the fourth cycle of nivolumab. These receptors all come from a human donor with classical Hodgkin lymphoma.

The V gene is TRBV7-2, the J gene TRBJ1-5; D is ambiguous. The CDR3 spans 14 residues. Germline V gives CDR1 SGHTA, CDR2 FQGNSA. V was clipped by 5 bases and J by 3 bases, with 11 bases between them. CDR3 bases: TGTGCCAGCAGCCCAGATAGGCCCAATCAGCCCCAGCATTTT. Amino acid sequence: CASSPDRPNQPQHF.

The CDR3 nucleotides are TGTGCCAGCAGCCAACGACCCGTCTCTGGAAACACCATATATTTT. Protein: CASSQRPVSGNTIYF. V and J are TRBV4-2 and TRBJ1-3, with D hard to call. Germline CDR1 LGHNA, CDR2 YNFKEQ. The germline V and J ends were trimmed by 2 bases and 0 bases, with 8 bases remaining between them. The CDR3 spans 15 residues.

V gene TRBV27 combines with J gene TRBJ2-3; D not certain. Trimming stripped 7 bases from V and 0 bases from J, with 20 bases between. The germline gives CDR1 MNHEY, CDR2 SMNVEV (reference sequence). This CDR3 has 17 residues. As DNA, the CDR3 is TGTGCCAGCAAAGCCATTCCAAGGGAATCCAGCACAGATACGCAGTATTTT. This gives the protein CASKAIPRESSTDTQYF.